This TCR beta chain emerged from a study of cytomegalovirus exposure and HLA in healthy donors. Study information: Most genotyped donors, over 70% of 398, had Caucasian-associated genetic ancestry.

A remark on this clone: Its antigen is unidentified.

Findings and caveats of the study: In a later analysis, donors in an Asian-associated ancestry cluster reportedly had fewer N-insertions in productive TCRs than the cohort mean. The authors later found most CMV-associated TCR beta chains appeared HLA-restricted.

The study sampled nominally healthy donors, though unrecorded immune exposures were likely. It was with 60 Vbeta and 13 Jbeta primers that the PCR ran. Repertoires were generated with immunoSEQ multiplex PCR, while TCRdb's copy carries only in-frame clones and drops some. This sample contains 200,000 to 250,000 clones. Sequencing was done on a sample of PBMCs. The receptor was isolated from a girl aged 2 to 10 in good health and CMV-seropositive.

CDR3 sequence reads: CASGTSVTYEQYF. CDR3 sequence (DNA): TGTGCCAGCGGTACTAGCGTCACCTACGAGCAGTACTTC. The rearrangement links TRBV6-1 to TRBJ2-7; TRBD2 agrees at 7 bases. The CDR3 has 13 amino acids. The V and J ends lost 8 bases and 2 bases, in that order; junction bases with no gene match: 6. Germline CDR1 MNHNS, CDR2 SASEGT.